A single sample is the source of the 3 T cell receptor beta chains below, sequenced in a study of blood T cells in healthy people across ages. Combining a sample-barcoded 5' primer with a J-beta primer mix, a second PCR ran for 7 to 11 cycles. TCRdb re-called the 5' RACE reads with MiXCR, one entry per CDR3 protein. The sample contains under 1 million distinct CDR3 sequences, around 43% of which appear only once. Sequenced sample: blood. These receptors were taken from a man between 60 and 70 years old in good health.

The CDR3 region has the DNA TGTGCCAGCAGCGGGACAGCTGCCTACGAGCAGTACTTC. This encodes CASSGTAAYEQYF. The chain links TRBV28 to TRBJ2-7, with 7 bases matching TRBD1. There are 13 residues in the CDR3. V lost 6 bases, J lost 2 bases, and 4 bases stayed unmatched. Per the germline V gene, CDR1 is MDHEN and CDR2 is SYDVKM.

This clonotype was seen more than once but under ten times. The J gene is TRBJ2-3, the V gene TRBV7-9; 8 nucleotides line up with TRBD2. CDR1 is SEHNR, CDR2 FQNEAQ, per germline (reference sequence). With V trimmed by 6 bases and J by 5 bases, 10 bases remained unmatched. CDR3 size: 15 residues. Here the CDR3 DNA reads TGTGCCAGCAGTCTCGTGGGGACTAGACTAGATACGCAGTATTTT. Encoded protein: CASSLVGTRLDTQYF.

The chain links TRBV15 to TRBJ2-3; 10 nucleotides agree with TRBD2. Germline V CDR1 and CDR2: LNHNV, YYDKDF (reference sequence). There are 17 residues in the CDR3. V dropped 0 bases and J dropped 6; count of bases not matched to a gene: 9. CDR3 sequence: CATSRDYSGGAADTQYF. In DNA form, the CDR3 reads TGTGCCACCAGCAGAGATTACAGCGGGGGGGCGGCTGATACGCAGTATTTT.